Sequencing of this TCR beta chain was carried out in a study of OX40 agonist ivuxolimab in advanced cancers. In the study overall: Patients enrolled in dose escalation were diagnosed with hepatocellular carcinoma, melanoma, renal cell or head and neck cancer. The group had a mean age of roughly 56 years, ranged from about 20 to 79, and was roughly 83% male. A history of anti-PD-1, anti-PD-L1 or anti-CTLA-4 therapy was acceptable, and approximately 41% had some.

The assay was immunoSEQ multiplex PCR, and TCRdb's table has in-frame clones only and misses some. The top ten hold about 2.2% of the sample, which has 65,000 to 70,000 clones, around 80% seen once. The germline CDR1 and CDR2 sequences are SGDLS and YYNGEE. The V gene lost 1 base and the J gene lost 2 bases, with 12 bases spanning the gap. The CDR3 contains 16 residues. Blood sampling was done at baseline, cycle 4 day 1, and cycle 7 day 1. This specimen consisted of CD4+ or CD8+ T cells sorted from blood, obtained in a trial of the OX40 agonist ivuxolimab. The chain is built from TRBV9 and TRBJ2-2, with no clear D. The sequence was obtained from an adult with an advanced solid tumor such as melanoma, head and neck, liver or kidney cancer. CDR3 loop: CASSVLGSTNTGELFF. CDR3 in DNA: TGTGCCAGCAGCGTACTCGGCTCAACAAACACCGGGGAGCTGTTTTTT. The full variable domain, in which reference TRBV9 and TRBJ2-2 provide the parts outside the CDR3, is DSGVTQTPKHLITATGQRVTLRCSPRSGDLSVYWYQQSLDQGLQFLIQYYNGEERAKGNILERFSAQQFPDLHSELNLSSLELGDSALYFCASSVLGSTNTGELFFGEGSRLTVL.